This T cell receptor beta chain was retrieved from a study of cytomegalovirus exposure and HLA in healthy donors. This clone came up once. Its antigen is currently unknown. PCR was performed using 60 Vbeta and 13 Jbeta primers. Repertoires were generated with immunoSEQ multiplex PCR, while TCRdb's copy carries only in-frame clones and drops some. The sample yields some 96,000 clones, approximately 80% seen once. Regarding the study as a whole: Three chains linked to CMV were shown in vitro to be specific for CMV antigens.

This clonotype originated in a female donor in good health and CMV-seronegative. Material for sequencing was PBMCs.

The CDR3 region is CASATGGSTEYEQYF. CDR3 nucleotides: TGTGCCAGCGCGACCGGGGGGTCAACGGAATACGAGCAGTACTTC. The chain links TRBV28 to TRBJ2-7; 7 bases match TRBD2. The germline V gene has CDR1 MDHEN and CDR2 SYDVKM. V dropped 8 bases and J dropped 4; count of bases not matched to a gene: 14. The CDR3 covers 15 residues.